A selection of T cell receptor beta chains follows, all from one sample in a study of blood T cell repertoires in COVID-19. Using immunoSEQ multiplex PCR, the repertoire was profiled, and TCRdb retains in-frame clones only, with some absent. The sample yields over 70,000 clones, 90% seen once. The sequencing input was peripheral blood. The source is a young man with COVID-19, enrolled during active disease. Both conserved end residues are part of each CDR3. Fields, in order: J gene, V gene, clone size, D gene, CDR3 length, CDR3 DNA, CDR3 protein. A D gene is named only where the DNA matches it firmly. Where a row states a size, it is once, few, many or the class of an expanded clone; other rows omit it.

TRBJ1-1 TRBV6-5 - - 14 TGTGCCAGCAGTTACAGGAGGCCGGACACTGAAGCTTTCTTT CASSYRRPDTEAFF
TRBJ2-3 TRBV28 - TRBD2 12 TGTGCCAGCGGGGGGGGGACAGATACGCAGTATTTT CASGGGTDTQYF
TRBJ2-3 TRBV19 - TRBD1 14 TGTGCCAGTAGTATTGGACAGGGGACAGATACGCAGTATTTT CASSIGQGTDTQYF
TRBJ1-1 TRBV7-9 - - 14 TGTGCCAGCAGCTTAGGGCAGTTACGCACTGAAGCTTTCTTT CASSLGQLRTEAFF
TRBJ1-5 TRBV5-8 - TRBD1 15 TGTGCCAGCAGCTTGGGCCCCCCAGGGGGTCAGCCCCAGCATTTT CASSLGPPGGQPQHF
TRBJ2-7 TRBV4-1 - TRBD2 16 TGCGCCAGCAGCCAAGAAAGCCTAGCGGGCTCCTACGAGCAGTACTTC CASSQESLAGSYEQYF
TRBJ2-1 TRBV2 - - 15 TGTGCCAGCAGTGAAACGCTGCACCAGGACAATGAGCAGTTCTTC CASSETLHQDNEQFF
TRBJ1-5 TRBV6-1 - - 13 TGTGCCAGCAGTGACAGGGGCCATCAGCCCCAGCATTTT CASSDRGHQPQHF
TRBJ2-3 TRBV24-1 - TRBD2 16 TGTGCCACCAGTGATTTGGGGGGAGGGAGCTTGGATACGCAGTATTTT CATSDLGGGSLDTQYF
TRBJ2-7 TRBV7-2 - TRBD1 15 TGTGCCAGCAGTAGACAGGGGCCGAGCTCCTACGAGCAGTACTTC CASSRQGPSSYEQYF
TRBJ2-1 TRBV21-1 - - 16 TGTGCCAGCAGCAGGTTAGGAGGGAAAGAGTACAATGAGCAGTTCTTC CASSRLGGKEYNEQFF
TRBJ2-7 TRBV28 - - 16 TGTGCCAGCAGTTTCGTAGGGCTCACCTACGGGAGAGGGCAGTACTTC CASSFVGLTYGRGQYF
TRBJ2-5 TRBV14 - - 15 TGTGCCAGCAGCCAAGATATGGCCAGGCCGGAGACCCAGTACTTC CASSQDMARPETQYF
TRBJ2-7 TRBV30 - TRBD1 11 TGTGCCTGTACAGGGGACTACGAGCAGTACTTC CACTGDYEQYF
TRBJ2-7 TRBV27 - TRBD2 16 TGTGCCAGCAGTGCCCCCGCCGGGGGGGCTACCTACGAGCAGTACTTC CASSAPAGGATYEQYF
TRBJ1-2 TRBV20-1 - - 10 TGCAGTGCTAGATTCCTTTGGGAGACCTTC CSARFLWETF
TRBJ2-2 TRBV13 - TRBD2 16 TGTGCCAGCAGCTTAAGACTAGCGGGAGGCACCGGGGAGCTGTTTTTT CASSLRLAGGTGELFF
TRBJ2-5 TRBV30 - - 15 TGTGCCTGGGACCAACAGGGAAAGCTTCAAGAGACCCAGTACTTC CAWDQQGKLQETQYF
TRBJ2-7 TRBV5-6 - TRBD2 16 TGTGCCAGCAGTATCCTAGCGGGAGATAGCGCCTACGAGCAGTACTTC CASSILAGDSAYEQYF
TRBJ1-5 TRBV19 - TRBD1 14 TGTGCTGGAGCCCGGACAGGGGGGGGACAGCCCCAGCATTTT CAGARTGGGQPQHF
TRBJ2-6 TRBV10-2 - - 14 TGCGCCAGAGCATCAAACTCTGGGGCCAACGTCCTGACTTTC CARASNSGANVLTF
TRBJ2-1 TRBV24-1 - - 12 TGTGCCACCAGTGCCCTGAGCGGGCAGCAGTTCTTC CATSALSGQQFF
TRBJ2-7 TRBV30 - TRBD2 17 TGTGCCTGGAGTGACTTTAGCGGGATCTCTTCCTTCTTAGAGCAGTACTTC CAWSDFSGISSFLEQYF
TRBJ2-5 TRBV6-2/TRBV6-3 - TRBD2 14 TGTGCCAGCAGTTACGGGTTAGCGGGGGAGACCCAGTACTTC CASSYGLAGETQYF
TRBJ2-1 TRBV7-3 - - 13 TGTGCCAGCAGCCTAGAGGTTTACAATGAGCAGTTCTTC CASSLEVYNEQFF
TRBJ2-7 TRBV2 - - 10 TGTGCCAGCACGTCAGGGAAGCAGTACTTC CASTSGKQYF
TRBJ2-7 TRBV7-3 once - 14 TGTGCCAGCAGTCAGAACGCCGGCGGTGGCGAGCAGTACTTC CASSQNAGGGEQYF
TRBJ1-1 TRBV18 - TRBD1 16 TGTGCCAGCTCAGTCGGGACAGGGGGTACTAACACTGAAGCTTTCTTT CASSVGTGGTNTEAFF
TRBJ2-5 TRBV4-2 - TRBD1 17 TGTGCCAGCAGCCGACAAATGGACAGGGGAGGAGAAGAGACCCAGTACTTC CASSRQMDRGGEETQYF
TRBJ2-2 TRBV27 - - 15 TGTGCCAGCAGCTCAACAGGGACGAACACCGGGGAGCTGTTTTTT CASSSTGTNTGELFF
TRBJ2-7 TRBV9 - TRBD2 16 TGTGCCAGCAGCGTAGAGGGGAGGGGCGCCCCGTACGAGCAGTACTTC CASSVEGRGAPYEQYF
TRBJ2-2 TRBV10-3 - TRBD2 21 TGTGCCATCAGTGAGGGCCCACAGTCCGGGACTAGCGTACCGAACACCGGGGAGCTGTTTTTT CAISEGPQSGTSVPNTGELFF
TRBJ2-1 TRBV18 - TRBD1 13 TGTGCCAGCTCACCCGGGACAGGAAATGAGCAGTTCTTC CASSPGTGNEQFF
TRBJ2-7 TRBV7-2 - TRBD1 14 TGTGCCAGCAGCTTAAACACAGGGGTCTACGAGCAGTACTTC CASSLNTGVYEQYF
TRBJ1-4 TRBV9 - - 17 TGTGCCAGCAGCGTAGCGGGAGGGGGTTACGGGAGTGAAAAACTGTTTTTT CASSVAGGGYGSEKLFF
TRBJ2-1 TRBV11-2 - TRBD1 14 TGTGCCAGCAGCTTGTTGGGCAGGGGGAATGAGCAGTTCTTC CASSLLGRGNEQFF
TRBJ2-7 TRBV18 - TRBD1 15 TGTGCCAGCTCACCATTACTCAATGACAGGGCCGAGCAGTACTTC CASSPLLNDRAEQYF
TRBJ2-7 TRBV11-2 - TRBD1 16 TGTGCCAGCAGATCAACGACCGGGACAGGGAGGCACGAGCAGTACTTC CASRSTTGTGRHEQYF
TRBJ1-2 TRBV10-3 - - 15 TGTGCCATCAGTGATAACCGGGTCTCTAACTATGGCTACACCTTC CAISDNRVSNYGYTF
TRBJ2-7 TRBV28 - - 13 TGTGCCAGCAGTTCTGGACACCTCTACGAGCAGTACTTC CASSSGHLYEQYF
TRBJ2-1 TRBV9 - - 11 TGTGCCAGCAGCGCTAGCAGTGAGCAGTTCTTC CASSASSEQFF
TRBJ1-5 TRBV30 - TRBD1 13 TGTGCCTGGGGGACAGGCGGCAATCAGCCCCAGCATTTT CAWGTGGNQPQHF
TRBJ1-2 TRBV27 - TRBD1 15 TGTGCCAGCAGTTCTTCCTTCGGGACAGGGTATGGCTACACCTTC CASSSSFGTGYGYTF
TRBJ2-7 TRBV3-1/TRBV3-2 - TRBD2 16 TGTGCCAGCAGCGCGGGACTAGCGGGAGGAGGCTACGAGCAGTACTTC CASSAGLAGGGYEQYF
TRBJ1-1 TRBV28 - - 11 TGTGCCAGCGGGGCTGGCACTGAAGCTTTCTTT CASGAGTEAFF
TRBJ1-1 TRBV7-2 - - 13 TGTGCCAGCAGCTTGGGGAGGTACACTGAAGCTTTCTTT CASSLGRYTEAFF
TRBJ2-5 TRBV21-1 - - 19 TGTGCCAGCAGCGTTAGCCCGGGACAGGGAACTGTTAGGAAAGAGACCCAGTACTTC CASSVSPGQGTVRKETQYF
TRBJ2-5 TRBV5-4 - TRBD1 13 TGTGCCAGCAGCCTGAACAGGGGTGAGACCCAGTACTTC CASSLNRGETQYF
TRBJ2-2 TRBV5-8 once TRBD1 16 TGTGCCAGCAGCCTCCGGGACAGGGATAACACCGGGGAGCTGTTTTTT CASSLRDRDNTGELFF
TRBJ2-1 TRBV29-1 - TRBD2 14 TGCAGCGCCATAGGCAGCGGGAGGGCCCATGAGCAGTTCTTC CSAIGSGRAHEQFF
TRBJ2-5 TRBV29-1 - - 11 TGCAGCTCAGACAGTGGAGAGACCCAGTACTTC CSSDSGETQYF